This entry lists 13 T cell receptor beta chains sequenced from one sample in a study of blood T cell repertoires in COVID-19. TCRdb keeps only in-frame clones here, not all; method: immunoSEQ multiplex PCR. Of 300,000 or so clones in the sample, about 89% were seen once. Sequencing input: peripheral blood. The receptors derive from a woman aged 40 to 50 who had recovered from COVID-19.

The chain recombines TRBV30 with TRBJ2-2; 8 bases map to TRBD2. There are 14 residues in the CDR3. The V gene end was trimmed by 4 bases and the J gene end by 1 base; junction bases not matched to a gene: 2. Germline V gene sequence: CDR1 GTSNPN, CDR2 SVGIG (reference sequence). As DNA, the CDR3 is TGTGCCTGGACGGGAGGGGGGAACACCGGGGAGCTGTTTTTT. Its protein product is CAWTGGGNTGELFF.

The CDR3 DNA reads as TGTGCCAGCAGTCCAGGCAGGGTCGCCCAAGAGACCCAGTACTTC. This translates into CASSPGRVAQETQYF. The gene calls are TRBV13 and TRBJ2-5, with D perhaps TRBD1 (5 bases). Germline values: CDR1 PRHDT, CDR2 FYEKMQ (reference sequence). The ends were cut back, 6 bases at V and 1 base at J, with 15 bases in the middle. The CDR3 is made up of 15 amino acids.

Worth noting for this clone: The identical CDR3 is also encoded by other nucleotide sequences in the sample. The V gene is TRBV2, the J gene TRBJ1-1, with D possibly matching TRBD1 (5 bases). Trimming took off 4 bases at V and 0 bases at J, with 6 bases between the two ends. Per germline, CDR1 SNHLY and CDR2 FYNNEI. The CDR3 length is 13 residues. CDR3 DNA: TGTGCCAGCAGTGGACAGCTGAACACTGAAGCTTTCTTT. It encodes CASSGQLNTEAFF.

This clone came up once. DNA for the CDR3: TGCAGCTGCAGGGGAGCAACTAATGAAAAACTGTTTTTT. Amino acid sequence: CSCRGATNEKLFF. The chain combines TRBV29-1 with TRBJ1-4; the D gene is possibly TRBD1 (6 bases). Deletions cut 8 bases from V and 0 bases from J, with 10 bases between. Germline V lookup: CDR1 SQVTM, CDR2 ANQGSEA. This CDR3 contains 13 residues.

This chain connects TRBV2 to TRBJ2-7; 9 bases map to TRBD2. The CDR3 runs 14 residues. V gave up 2 bases and J gave up 6 bases; unmatched junction bases: 5. CDR1 and CDR2 from the germline V gene are SNHLY and FYNNEI. The CDR3, as DNA: TGTGCCAGCAGTGAATGGGGACTAGCCCCCGAGCAGTACTTC. It specifies CASSEWGLAPEQYF. Full variable domain (remainder filled in from reference TRBV2 and TRBJ2-7): EPEVTQTPSHQVTQMGQEVILRCVPISNHLYFYWYRQILGQKVEFLVSFYNNEISEKSEIFDDQFSVERPDGSNFTLKIRSTKLEDSAMYFCASSEWGLAPEQYFGPGTRLTVT.

The genes are TRBV7-2 and TRBJ1-5; D remains unclear. Per germline, CDR1 SGHTA and CDR2 FQGNSA. The CDR3 has 15 amino acids. Trimming removed 6 bases at V and 6 bases at J, with 18 bases between. The CDR3 nucleotides read TGTGCCAGCAGGATTAACTCAGATACGGGTCAGCCCCAGCATTTT. Protein product: CASRINSDTGQPQHF.

The chain uses TRBV10-1 and TRBJ2-1, with TRBD2 matching over 12 bases. V lost 4 bases to trimming and J lost 12 bases; unmatched junction nucleotides: 10. Germline CDR1 is WNHNN and CDR2 is SYGVQD (reference sequence). CDR3 length: 15 residues. CDR3 residues: CASSGLAGGLSGQFF. In nucleotides, the CDR3 is TGCGCCAGCAGTGGGCTAGCGGGGGGGCTTTCTGGGCAGTTCTTC.

This chain joins TRBV7-2 and TRBJ1-2; D not certain. Trimming pared 3 bases from V and 3 bases from J, leaving 5 bases between. The CDR3 totals 12 residues. CDR1 and CDR2 (germline): SGHTA, FQGNSA. In DNA form, the CDR3 reads TGTGCCAGCAGCTTCTCGTACTATGGCTACACCTTC. Its translation: CASSFSYYGYTF.

The chain carries TRBV5-1 and TRBJ1-3; 7 bases agree with TRBD1. CDR1 and CDR2 from the germline V gene are SGHRS and YFSETQ. This CDR3 is built from 13 residues. With V trimmed by 7 bases and J by 0 bases, 1 base remained unmatched. CDR3 amino acids: CASRDSSGNTIYF. As DNA, the CDR3 is TGCGCCAGCCGGGACAGCTCTGGAAACACCATATATTTT.

CDR3: CASSLIQGKETQYF. The CDR3 DNA is TGTGCCAGCAGCTTAATCCAGGGAAAAGAGACCCAGTACTTC. The chain couples TRBV7-6 to TRBJ2-5, with D maybe TRBD1 (5 bases). From germline, CDR1 is SGHVS and CDR2 FNYEAQ. Trimming removed 2 bases at V and 3 bases at J, with 10 bases between. CDR3 size: 14 residues.

This rearrangement joins TRBV7-9 to TRBJ1-1; 7 positions match TRBD1. Germline V gene lookup returns CDR1 SEHNR and CDR2 FQNEAQ (reference sequence). The CDR3 loop spans 14 amino acids. With V trimmed by 6 bases and J by 1 base, 5 bases remained unmatched. The CDR3 DNA is TGTGCCAGCAGAACCGGGACAGCGAACACTGAAGCTTTCTTT. This translates into CASRTGTANTEAFF.

The chain carries TRBV11-2 and TRBJ1-1; a weak D match, TRBD1 (5 bases). This CDR3 has 14 amino acids. Trimming stripped 0 bases from V and 8 bases from J, with 13 bases between. Germline assignment: CDR1 SGHAT and CDR2 FQNNGV. The CDR3 DNA is TGTGCCAGCAGCTTAGAGTTCACAGGTCCCGAAGCTTTCTTT. Amino acid sequence: CASSLEFTGPEAFF.

This chain links TRBV18 with TRBJ2-3, with 9 bases identical to TRBD2. This CDR3 is built from 17 residues. V lost 5 bases, J lost 1 base, and 10 bases stayed unmatched. Germline CDR1 and CDR2: KGHSH and LQKENI. CDR3 loop: CASSGSLAGYRTDTQYF. DNA of the CDR3: TGTGCCAGCTCAGGATCTCTAGCGGGGTATCGCACAGATACGCAGTATTTT.